This T cell receptor beta chain was identified in a study of cytotoxic CD8 clonotypes in ibrutinib-treated CLL. Only in-frame clones appear in the TCRdb table, and some are missing; sequencing was by immunoSEQ multiplex PCR. Of just over 200,000 clones in the sample, just over 70% were seen once. Trimming took off 4 bases at V and 8 bases at J, with 9 bases between the two ends. CDR1 is GTSNPN and CDR2 is SVGIG in the germline V gene (reference sequence). The length of the CDR3 is 11 residues. The sequenced sample was PBMCs, obtained after 12 months of ibrutinib treatment. The receptor was derived from a human donor with chronic lymphocytic leukemia. The chain recombines TRBV30 with TRBJ2-1, with D unclear. CDR3 in amino acids: CAWMAFDEQFF. CDR3 DNA: TGTGCCTGGATGGCCTTCGATGAGCAGTTCTTC. Filled out from reference TRBV30 and TRBJ2-1, the complete variable domain reads SQTIHQWPATLVQPVGSPLSLECTVEGTSNPNLYWYRQAAGRGLQLLFYSVGIGQISSEVPQNLSASRPQDRQFILSSKKLLLSDSGFYLCAWMAFDEQFFGPGTRLTVL.